One and the same sample provided the 25 T cell receptor beta chains below, sequenced in a study of vaccination effects on CD4 cells after COVID-19. Before sequencing, viral peptide pools were used by the ViraFEST assay to expand antigen-specific CD4+ T cells. Culturing for roughly 9 days preceded CD4+ T cell isolation. Their target antigens are unknown. TCRdb keeps only in-frame clones here, not all; method: immunoSEQ multiplex PCR. The sample comprises 10,000 to 13,000 clones, just under 75% of which are singletons, and 20% to 30% rests with the top ten. The sample consisted of CD4+ T cells from PBMCs cultured with HCoV-229E spike peptides, taken before COVID-19 vaccination. The receptors here all came from a human donor who received a COVID-19 vaccine.

This clone occurred once. The V and J genes are TRBV24-1 and TRBJ2-2; D not certain. This CDR3 has 12 amino acids. Trimming stripped 4 bases from V and 8 bases from J, with 7 bases between. CDR1 is KGHDR, CDR2 SFDVKD, per germline. DNA for the CDR3: TGTGCCACCAGTGACCCGGAGGGGGAGCTGTTTTTT. Amino acid sequence: CATSDPEGELFF.

The chain recombines TRBV18 with TRBJ2-7; a possible D gene is TRBD2 (6 bases). The CDR3 is made up of 15 amino acids. CDR1 and CDR2 (germline): KGHSH, LQKENI. Between the trimmed V and J ends, which lost 6 bases and 0 bases, there was a span of 15 bases. CDR3 protein: CASSSTPEGSYEQYF. The CDR3 DNA is TGTGCCAGCTCGTCAACCCCGGAGGGCTCCTACGAGCAGTACTTC.

This clone was observed a few times. The V call is TRBV24-1, the J call TRBJ2-1, with D tentatively TRBD2 (5 bases). CDR1 and CDR2 from the germline V gene are KGHDR and SFDVKD. The germline V and J ends were trimmed by 10 bases and 5 bases, with 11 bases remaining between them. The CDR3 has 12 amino acids. As DNA, the CDR3 is TGTGCCACTGGGCGGCGGGACAATGAGCAGTTCTTC. Protein sequence: CATGRRDNEQFF.

This chain joins TRBV5-1 and TRBJ2-7; no clear D gene. The CDR3 contains 13 residues. Trimming took off 4 bases at V and 0 bases at J, with 8 bases between the two ends. Per the germline V gene, CDR1 is SGHRS and CDR2 is YFSETQ. The CDR3 reads CASSLARSYEQYF. In DNA, the CDR3 is TGCGCCAGCAGCCTTGCTCGCTCCTACGAGCAGTACTTC.

The rearrangement links TRBV5-4 to TRBJ2-7; D is possibly TRBD1 (7 bases). Trimming took 4 bases from V and 0 from J, leaving 14 bases between them. CDR1 and CDR2 (germline): SGHNT, YYREEE (reference sequence). This CDR3 has 15 amino acids. Here the CDR3 reads CASSAAGQLSYEQYF. The CDR3 DNA follows: TGTGCCAGCAGCGCCGCGGGACAGCTCTCCTACGAGCAGTACTTC. The variable domain in full, with the rest retrieved from reference TRBV5-4 and TRBJ2-7, is ETGVTQSPTHLIKTRGQQVTLRCSSQSGHNTVSWYQQALGQGPQFIFQYYREEENGRGNFPPRFSGLQFPNYSSELNVNALELDDSALYLCASSAAGQLSYEQYFGPGTRLTVT.

The V gene is TRBV7-9, the J gene TRBJ1-4, with D hard to call. Per the germline V gene, CDR1 is SEHNR and CDR2 is FQNEAQ (reference sequence). The CDR3 has 16 residues. The V end was cut by 1 base, the J end by 3 bases, with 12 bases between. CDR3 bases: TGTGCCAGCAGCTTAGGGTTGACGGACTCTAATGAAAAACTGTTTTTT. Amino acids: CASSLGLTDSNEKLFF.

The rearrangement joins TRBV20-1 to TRBJ1-1; D unclear. Trimming took off 7 bases at V and 5 bases at J, with 8 bases between the two ends. The CDR3 consists of 10 residues. Germline-derived CDR1 and CDR2 are DFQATT and SNEGSKA (reference sequence). The CDR3 DNA sequence: TGCAGTGTTAGCACGACTGAAGCTTTCTTT. It encodes CSVSTTEAFF.

The gene calls are TRBV10-3 and TRBJ1-1; the D is unclear. With 6 bases removed from V and 3 bases from J, the gap between germline ends came to 17 bases. The CDR3 is made up of 15 amino acids. Germline loops: CDR1 ENHRY, CDR2 SYGVKD. CDR3 in DNA: TGTGCCATCAGGAATCCGGCCGGGCGGGACACTGAAGCTTTCTTT. Its protein is CAIRNPAGRDTEAFF.

The V and J genes are TRBV7-8 and TRBJ2-5; tentatively, D is TRBD1 (6 bases). Looked up from germline, CDR1 is SGHVS and CDR2 is FQNEAQ. The CDR3 extends over 14 amino acids. Deletions cut 10 bases from V and 2 bases from J, with 17 bases between. CDR3 DNA sequence: TGTGCCACCTCATCCTACAGGGATCAAGAGACCCAGTACTTC. Protein sequence: CATSSYRDQETQYF.

This chain connects TRBV4-2 to TRBJ2-1; 8 bases are a match to TRBD1. Per germline, CDR1 LGHNA and CDR2 YNFKEQ. V was pared by 3 bases and J by 4 bases, with 2 bases of the junction left unmatched. This CDR3 region has 14 residues. DNA for the CDR3: TGTGCCAGCAGCCAGGACAGGGCTTACAATGAGCAGTTCTTC. This gives the protein CASSQDRAYNEQFF.

The J gene is TRBJ2-1, the V gene TRBV2; unclear D gene. The germline V gene has CDR1 SNHLY and CDR2 FYNNEI. This CDR3 is 12 amino acids long. V lost 1 base, J lost 6 bases, and 4 bases lay in between. This CDR3 reads CASSEDSNEQFF. Written as DNA, the CDR3 is TGTGCCAGCAGTGAAGATTCCAATGAGCAGTTCTTC. Full variable domain (outside the CDR3, taken from reference TRBV2 and TRBJ2-1): EPEVTQTPSHQVTQMGQEVILRCVPISNHLYFYWYRQILGQKVEFLVSFYNNEISEKSEIFDDQFSVERPDGSNFTLKIRSTKLEDSAMYFCASSEDSNEQFFGPGTRLTVL.

This chain connects TRBV11-2 to TRBJ1-5; D uncertain. This CDR3 is 15 amino acids long. Germline V lookup: CDR1 SGHAT, CDR2 FQNNGV. Trimming cost V 1 base and J 0 bases, with 7 bases left between them. The CDR3 sequence is CASSLAGNSNQPQHF. The CDR3 nucleotides are TGTGCCAGCAGCTTAGCTGGGAATAGCAATCAGCCCCAGCATTTT.

This clone has more than one count but fewer than ten. The chain links TRBV6-6 to TRBJ1-4; D possibly corresponds to TRBD1 (5 bases). Germline assignment: CDR1 MNHNY and CDR2 SVGAGI (reference sequence). The V end was cut by 2 bases, the J end by 3 bases, with 10 bases between. This CDR3 is built from 15 residues. DNA for the CDR3: TGTGCCAGCAGTTACGGGGCGGTTTCTAATGAAAAACTGTTTTTT. The encoded protein is CASSYGAVSNEKLFF.

The chain recombines TRBV7-2 with TRBJ2-5, with 9 bases identical to TRBD2. CDR1 and CDR2 from the germline V gene are SGHTA and FQGNSA. J gave up 1 base and V 2 bases, and 14 bases lay outside the gene matches. CDR3 length equals 19 residues. The CDR3 nucleotides read TGTGCCAGCAGCTTAAGGCTAGCGGGGAGCCGGTATCCCCAAGAGACCCAGTACTTC. It specifies CASSLRLAGSRYPQETQYF. Supplemented by reference TRBV7-2 and TRBJ2-5, the full variable domain reads GAGVSQSPSNKVTEKGKDVELRCDPISGHTALYWYRQSLGQGLEFLIYFQGNSAPDKSGLPSDRFSAERTGGSVSTLTIQRTQQEDSAVYLCASSLRLAGSRYPQETQYFGPGTRLLVL.

The chain combines TRBV5-4 with TRBJ1-2; D unclear. Germline lookup yields CDR1 SGHNT and CDR2 YYREEE (reference sequence). The length of the CDR3 is 12 residues. Trimming shortened V by 3 bases and J by 0 bases, and 3 bases separated the two germline ends. The CDR3 DNA reads as TGTGCCAGCAGCTCCTCTAACTATGGCTACACCTTC. This translates into CASSSSNYGYTF.

This clone was detected a few times. This sequence joins TRBV19 and TRBJ1-4; no reliable D call. This CDR3 spans 13 amino acids. CDR1 is LNHDA, CDR2 SQIVND, per germline (reference sequence). V was clipped by 6 bases and J by 5 bases, with 10 bases between them. DNA for the CDR3: TGTGCCAGTAGGAACCGACCAAATGAAAAACTGTTTTTT. The encoded protein is CASRNRPNEKLFF. The whole variable domain, remainder taken from reference TRBV19 and TRBJ1-4, is DGGITQSPKYLFRKEGQNVTLSCEQNLNHDAMYWYRQDPGQGLRLIYYSQIVNDFQKGDIAEGYSVSREKKESFPLTVTSAQKNPTAFYLCASRNRPNEKLFFGSGTQLSVL.

The chain carries TRBV3-1 (or the pseudogene TRBV3-2) and TRBJ1-1; D not resolved. CDR3 size: 11 residues. The germline CDR1 and CDR2 sequences are LGHDT and YNNKEL (reference sequence). The V end was cut by 2 bases, the J end by 12 bases, with 10 bases between. CDR3: CASSQYGIPFF. The CDR3 bases are TGTGCCAGCAGCCAATATGGCATTCCTTTCTTT.

The chain has TRBV2 and TRBJ2-1; D is perhaps TRBD1 or TRBD2 (5 bases each). There are 15 residues in the CDR3. CDR1 is SNHLY and CDR2 is FYNNEI in the germline V gene. V was pared by 6 bases and J by 0 bases, with 12 bases between. The CDR3 sequence is CASSGTRFSYNEQFF. CDR3 in DNA: TGTGCCAGCAGCGGGACGAGATTCTCCTACAATGAGCAGTTCTTC. Drawing the rest from reference TRBV2 and TRBJ2-1, the complete variable domain is EPEVTQTPSHQVTQMGQEVILRCVPISNHLYFYWYRQILGQKVEFLVSFYNNEISEKSEIFDDQFSVERPDGSNFTLKIRSTKLEDSAMYFCASSGTRFSYNEQFFGPGTRLTVL.

The chain uses TRBV2 and TRBJ1-1; D gene unclear. CDR3 length: 13 amino acids. V was trimmed by 8 bases and J by 0 bases, leaving 10 bases between them. Germline V lookup: CDR1 SNHLY, CDR2 FYNNEI. The CDR3 coding sequence is TGTGCCAGCTCTGAGGGTATGAACACTGAAGCTTTCTTT. The encoded protein is CASSEGMNTEAFF.

The rearrangement uses TRBV12-3 or TRBV12-4 and TRBJ1-1, with unresolved D. This CDR3 comprises 13 residues. Trimming removed 3 bases at V and 10 bases at J, with 15 bases between. Here the CDR3 DNA reads TGTGCCAGCAGTTTGGTTCTTCCGGTAGGAGCTTTCTTT. Its translation is CASSLVLPVGAFF.

The chain is built from TRBV27 and TRBJ2-2, with TRBD2 matching 8 bases. V lost 1 base to trimming and J lost 3 bases; unmatched junction nucleotides: 4. CDR1 MNHEY and CDR2 SMNVEV come from the germline V gene (reference sequence). The length of the CDR3 is 16 residues. This CDR3 reads CASSLLTSGYTGELFF. In DNA, the CDR3 is TGTGCCAGCAGTTTATTAACTAGCGGATACACCGGGGAGCTGTTTTTT.

This sequence joins TRBV6-5 and TRBJ2-1; 7 bases agree with TRBD2. CDR1 and CDR2 from the germline V gene are MNHEY and SVGAGI. V lost 6 bases, J lost 8 bases, and 13 bases stayed unmatched. CDR3 length: 15 amino acids. The CDR3 spells CASRPMGVSGDEQFF. The CDR3 DNA sequence: TGTGCCAGCAGACCTATGGGGGTGAGCGGGGATGAGCAGTTCTTC.

The CDR3 nucleotides are TGTGCCAGCAGCTTGGGGCTAGCGAGTGAGCAGTACTTC. Its protein is CASSLGLASEQYF. The chain combines TRBV5-4 with TRBJ2-7; D is perhaps TRBD2 (6 bases). This CDR3 region has 13 residues. CDR1 and CDR2 from the germline V gene are SGHNT and YYREEE (reference sequence). V lost 0 bases, J lost 7 bases, and 11 bases lay in between.

The chain combines TRBV14 with TRBJ1-4, with TRBD1 identical over 8 bases. Germline V gene sequence: CDR1 SGHDN, CDR2 FVKESK. The V segment lost 4 bases and the J segment 5 bases; nucleotides outside the gene matches: 3. This CDR3 region has 14 residues. Here the CDR3 DNA reads TGTGCCAGCAGCCCAAGGACAGGGAATGAAAAACTGTTTTTT. Its translation: CASSPRTGNEKLFF.

The chain uses TRBV10-3 and TRBJ2-5; maybe TRBD2 (7 bases). The length of the CDR3 is 15 residues. The germline CDR1 and CDR2 sequences are ENHRY and SYGVKD. V lost 4 bases and J lost 5, with 17 bases in between. As DNA, the CDR3 is TGTGCCATCAGTGCGGGCGGGGGCGGTGCGGAGACCCAGTACTTC. It codes for CAISAGGGGAETQYF.